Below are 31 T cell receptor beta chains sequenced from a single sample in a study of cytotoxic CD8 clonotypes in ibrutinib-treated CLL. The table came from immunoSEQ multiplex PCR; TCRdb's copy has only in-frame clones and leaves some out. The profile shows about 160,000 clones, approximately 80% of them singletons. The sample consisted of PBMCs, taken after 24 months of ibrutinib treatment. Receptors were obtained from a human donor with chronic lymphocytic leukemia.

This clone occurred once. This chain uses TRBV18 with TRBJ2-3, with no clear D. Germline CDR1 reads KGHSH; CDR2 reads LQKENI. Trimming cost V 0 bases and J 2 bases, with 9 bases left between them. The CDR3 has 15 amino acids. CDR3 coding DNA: TGTGCCAGCTCACCACCGGGCCCTCACACAGATACGCAGTATTTT. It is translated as CASSPPGPHTDTQYF.

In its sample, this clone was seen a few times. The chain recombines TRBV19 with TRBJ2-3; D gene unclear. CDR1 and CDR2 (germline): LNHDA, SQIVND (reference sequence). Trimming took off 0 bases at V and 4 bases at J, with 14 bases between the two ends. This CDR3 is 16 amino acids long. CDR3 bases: TGTGCCAGTAGTATAGATCGTGGGTCATCCCCAGATACGCAGTATTTT. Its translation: CASSIDRGSSPDTQYF.

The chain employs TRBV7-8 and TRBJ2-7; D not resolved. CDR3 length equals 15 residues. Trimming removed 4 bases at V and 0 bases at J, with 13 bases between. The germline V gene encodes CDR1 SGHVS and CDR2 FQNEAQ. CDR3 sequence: CASSSNGASSYEQYF. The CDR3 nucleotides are TGTGCCAGCAGCTCGAACGGTGCTAGCTCCTACGAGCAGTACTTC.

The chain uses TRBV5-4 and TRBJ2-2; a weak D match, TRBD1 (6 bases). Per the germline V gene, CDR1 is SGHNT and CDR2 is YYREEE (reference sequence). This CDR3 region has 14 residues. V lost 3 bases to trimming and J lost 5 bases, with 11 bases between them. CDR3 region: CASSSLGGTGELFF. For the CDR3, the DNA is TGTGCCAGCAGCTCGTTAGGGGGAACCGGGGAGCTGTTTTTT.

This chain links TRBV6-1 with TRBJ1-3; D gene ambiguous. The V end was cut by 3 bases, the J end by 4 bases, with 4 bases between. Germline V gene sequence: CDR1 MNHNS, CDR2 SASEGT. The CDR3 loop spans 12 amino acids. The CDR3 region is CASSERGNTIYF. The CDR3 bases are TGTGCCAGCAGTGAGAGAGGAAACACCATATATTTT.

CDR3 DNA sequence: TGTGCCAGCAGCATTAGCGGGGCACAAGATACGCAGTATTTT. Protein sequence: CASSISGAQDTQYF. The rearrangement uses TRBV9 and TRBJ2-3; 8 nucleotides line up with TRBD2. J was trimmed by 5 bases and V by 4 bases; bases with no gene match: 6. This CDR3 spans 14 amino acids. Germline V gene data show CDR1 as SGDLS and CDR2 as YYNGEE.

CDR3 protein: CAIGLTNNEQFF. CDR3 coding DNA: TGTGCCATCGGACTCACTAACAATGAGCAGTTCTTC. This sequence joins TRBV10-3 and TRBJ2-1; perhaps TRBD2 as D (5 bases). V was shortened by 8 bases and J by 5 bases, with 10 bases between the two germline ends. The CDR3 totals 12 residues. From germline, CDR1 is ENHRY and CDR2 SYGVKD.

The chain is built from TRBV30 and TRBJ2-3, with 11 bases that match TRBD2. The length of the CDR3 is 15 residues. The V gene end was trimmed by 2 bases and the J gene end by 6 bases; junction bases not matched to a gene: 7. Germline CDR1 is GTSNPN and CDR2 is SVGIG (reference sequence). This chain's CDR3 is CAWSRLAGGWDTQYF. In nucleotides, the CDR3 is TGTGCCTGGAGTCGTCTAGCGGGGGGATGGGATACGCAGTATTTT.

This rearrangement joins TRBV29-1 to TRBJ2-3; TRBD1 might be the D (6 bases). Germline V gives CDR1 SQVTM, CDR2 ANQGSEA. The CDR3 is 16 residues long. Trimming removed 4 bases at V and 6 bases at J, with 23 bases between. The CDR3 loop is CSVGGPDRPLADTQYF. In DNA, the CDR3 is TGCAGCGTTGGGGGCCCCGACAGGCCGTTGGCCGATACGCAGTATTTT.

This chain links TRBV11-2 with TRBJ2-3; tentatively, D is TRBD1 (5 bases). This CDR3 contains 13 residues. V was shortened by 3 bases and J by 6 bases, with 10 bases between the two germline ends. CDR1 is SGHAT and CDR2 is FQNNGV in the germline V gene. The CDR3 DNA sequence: TGTGCCAGCAGCTTGGACAACTGGGATACGCAGTATTTT. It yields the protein CASSLDNWDTQYF.

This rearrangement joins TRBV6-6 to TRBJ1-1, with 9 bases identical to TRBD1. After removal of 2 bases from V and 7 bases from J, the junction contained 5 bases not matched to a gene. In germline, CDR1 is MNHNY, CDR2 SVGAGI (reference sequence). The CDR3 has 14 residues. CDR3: CASSYPGQGGEAFF. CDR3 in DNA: TGTGCCAGCAGTTACCCGGGACAGGGAGGTGAAGCTTTCTTT.

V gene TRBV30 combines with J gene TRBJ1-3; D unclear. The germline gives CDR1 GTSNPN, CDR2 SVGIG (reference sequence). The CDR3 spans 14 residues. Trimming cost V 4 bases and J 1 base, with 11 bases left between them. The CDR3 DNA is TGTGCCTGGAATGTACATGGGTCTGGAAACACCATATATTTT. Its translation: CAWNVHGSGNTIYF.

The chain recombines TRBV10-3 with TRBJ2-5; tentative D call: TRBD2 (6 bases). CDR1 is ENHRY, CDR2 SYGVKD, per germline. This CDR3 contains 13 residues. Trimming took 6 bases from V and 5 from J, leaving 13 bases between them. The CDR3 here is CAIRARDLETQYF. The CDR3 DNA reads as TGTGCCATCAGAGCACGGGACTTGGAGACCCAGTACTTC.

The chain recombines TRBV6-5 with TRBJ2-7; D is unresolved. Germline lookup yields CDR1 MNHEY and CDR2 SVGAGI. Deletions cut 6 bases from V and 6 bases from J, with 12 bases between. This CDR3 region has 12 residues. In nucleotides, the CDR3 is TGTGCCAGCAGGCCCAATTGGGCCGAGCAGTACTTC. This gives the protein CASRPNWAEQYF.

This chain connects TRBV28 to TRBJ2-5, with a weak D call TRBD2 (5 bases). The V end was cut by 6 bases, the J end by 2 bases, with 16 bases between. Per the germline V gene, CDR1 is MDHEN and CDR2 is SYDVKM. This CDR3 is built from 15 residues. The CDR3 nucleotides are TGTGCCAGCAGCCCCCTTTCAGCGGATCAAGAGACCCAGTACTTC. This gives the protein CASSPLSADQETQYF.

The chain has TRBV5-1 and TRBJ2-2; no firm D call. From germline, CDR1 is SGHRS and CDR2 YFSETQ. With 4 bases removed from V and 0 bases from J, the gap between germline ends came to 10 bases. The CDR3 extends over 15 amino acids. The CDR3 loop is CASSRDTTNTGELFF. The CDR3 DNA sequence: TGCGCCAGCAGCCGCGACACGACGAACACCGGGGAGCTGTTTTTT. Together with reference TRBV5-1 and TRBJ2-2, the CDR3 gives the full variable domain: KAGVTQTPRYLIKTRGQQVTLSCSPISGHRSVSWYQQTPGQGLQFLFEYFSETQRNKGNFPGRFSGRQFSNSRSEMNVSTLELGDSALYLCASSRDTTNTGELFFGEGSRLTVL.

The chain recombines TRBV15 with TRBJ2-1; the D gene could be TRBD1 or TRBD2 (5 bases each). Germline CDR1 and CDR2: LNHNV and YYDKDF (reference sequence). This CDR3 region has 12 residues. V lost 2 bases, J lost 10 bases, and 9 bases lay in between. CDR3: CATSRPRGEQFF. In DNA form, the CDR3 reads TGTGCCACCAGCAGACCGAGGGGAGAGCAGTTCTTC.

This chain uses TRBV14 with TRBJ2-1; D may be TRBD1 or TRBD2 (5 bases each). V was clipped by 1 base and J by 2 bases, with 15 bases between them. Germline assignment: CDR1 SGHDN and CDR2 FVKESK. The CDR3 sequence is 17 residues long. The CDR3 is CASSQAGRARAYNEQFF. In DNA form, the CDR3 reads TGTGCCAGCAGCCAAGCAGGGCGGGCAAGAGCCTACAATGAGCAGTTCTTC.

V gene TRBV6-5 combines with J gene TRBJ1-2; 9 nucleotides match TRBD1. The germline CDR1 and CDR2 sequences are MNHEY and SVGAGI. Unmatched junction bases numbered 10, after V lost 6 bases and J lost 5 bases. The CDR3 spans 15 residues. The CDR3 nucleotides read TGTGCCAGCAGCCGTTCCCGACAGGGGGTTTATGGCTACACCTTC. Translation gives CASSRSRQGVYGYTF.

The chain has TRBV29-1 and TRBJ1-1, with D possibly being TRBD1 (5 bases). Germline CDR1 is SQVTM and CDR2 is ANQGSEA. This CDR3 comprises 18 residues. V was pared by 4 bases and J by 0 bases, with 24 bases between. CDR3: CSVVGARGPRVMNTEAFF. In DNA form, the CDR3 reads TGCAGCGTTGTAGGTGCGAGGGGCCCCCGGGTCATGAACACTGAAGCTTTCTTT. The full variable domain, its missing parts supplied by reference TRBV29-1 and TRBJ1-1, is SAVISQKPSRDICQRGTSLTIQCQVDSQVTMMFWYRQQPGQSLTLIATANQGSEATYESGFVIDKFPISRPNLTFSTLTVSNMSPEDSSIYLCSVVGARGPRVMNTEAFFGQGTRLTVV.

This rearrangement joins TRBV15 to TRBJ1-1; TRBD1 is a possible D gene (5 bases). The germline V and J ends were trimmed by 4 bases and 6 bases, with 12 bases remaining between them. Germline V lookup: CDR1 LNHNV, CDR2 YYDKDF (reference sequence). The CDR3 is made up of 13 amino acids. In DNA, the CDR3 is TGTGCCACCAGCACTAGGGGTCCCGCTGAAGCTTTCTTT. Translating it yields CATSTRGPAEAFF.

The DNA of the CDR3 is TGTGCCAGCAGCCGCGAGAGACAGGGGCATCAGCCCCAGCATTTT. Encoded protein: CASSRERQGHQPQHF. The genes are TRBV28 and TRBJ1-5, with TRBD1 matching 8 bases. From germline, CDR1 is MDHEN and CDR2 SYDVKM. The CDR3 has 15 amino acids. The ends lost 6 bases at V and 5 bases at J; junction bases unmatched: 9.

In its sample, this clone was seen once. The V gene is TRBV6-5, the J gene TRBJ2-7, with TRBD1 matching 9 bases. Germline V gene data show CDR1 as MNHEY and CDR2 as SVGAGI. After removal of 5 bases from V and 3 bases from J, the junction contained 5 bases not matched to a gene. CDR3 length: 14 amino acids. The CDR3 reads CASSQPGQGYEQYF. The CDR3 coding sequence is TGTGCCAGCAGTCAACCGGGACAGGGCTACGAGCAGTACTTC.

The CDR3 nucleotides are TGTGCCAGCAGCTTAGGAGGGGACAAAAACATTCAGTACTTC. Translating gives CASSLGGDKNIQYF. V is TRBV7-2 and J is TRBJ2-4; D might be TRBD1 or TRBD2, each matching 5 bases. Germline V gives CDR1 SGHTA, CDR2 FQGNSA. The CDR3 is 14 amino acids. The V end lost 1 base, the J end lost 3 bases, and 7 bases lay between the germline ends.

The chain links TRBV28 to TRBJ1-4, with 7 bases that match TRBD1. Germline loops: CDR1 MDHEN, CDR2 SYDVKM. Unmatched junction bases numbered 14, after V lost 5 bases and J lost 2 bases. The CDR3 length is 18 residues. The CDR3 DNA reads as TGTGCCAGCAGTGCACCCCCCCGCTGGACAGGTACTAATGAAAAACTGTTTTTT. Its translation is CASSAPPRWTGTNEKLFF.

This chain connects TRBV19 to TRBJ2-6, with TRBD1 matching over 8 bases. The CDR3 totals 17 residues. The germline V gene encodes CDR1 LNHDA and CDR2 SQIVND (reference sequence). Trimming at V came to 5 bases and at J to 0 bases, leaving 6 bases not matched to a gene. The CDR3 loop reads CASSRRQGSSGANVLTF. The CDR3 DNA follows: TGTGCCAGTAGTCGGCGACAGGGGAGCTCTGGGGCCAACGTCCTGACTTTC. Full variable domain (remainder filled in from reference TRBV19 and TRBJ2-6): DGGITQSPKYLFRKEGQNVTLSCEQNLNHDAMYWYRQDPGQGLRLIYYSQIVNDFQKGDIAEGYSVSREKKESFPLTVTSAQKNPTAFYLCASSRRQGSSGANVLTFGAGSRLTVL.

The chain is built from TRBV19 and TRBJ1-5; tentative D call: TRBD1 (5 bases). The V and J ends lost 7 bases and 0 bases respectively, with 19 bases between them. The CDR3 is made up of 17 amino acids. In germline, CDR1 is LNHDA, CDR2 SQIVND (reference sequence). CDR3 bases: TGTGCCAGTAAGTTAACCGGGACCGCTTATAGCAATCAGCCCCAGCATTTT. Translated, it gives CASKLTGTAYSNQPQHF.

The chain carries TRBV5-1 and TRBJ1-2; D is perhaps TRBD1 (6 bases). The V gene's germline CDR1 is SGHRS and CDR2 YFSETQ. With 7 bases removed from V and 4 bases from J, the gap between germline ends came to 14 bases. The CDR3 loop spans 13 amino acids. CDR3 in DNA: TGCGCCAGCTTTTTACAGGGCGGCTATGGCTACACCTTC. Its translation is CASFLQGGYGYTF.

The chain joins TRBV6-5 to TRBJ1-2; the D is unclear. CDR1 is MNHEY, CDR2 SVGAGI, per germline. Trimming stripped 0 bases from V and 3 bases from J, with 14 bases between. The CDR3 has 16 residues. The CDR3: CASSYSTGKWDYGYTF. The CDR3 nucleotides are TGTGCCAGCAGTTACTCGACCGGGAAATGGGACTATGGCTACACCTTC.

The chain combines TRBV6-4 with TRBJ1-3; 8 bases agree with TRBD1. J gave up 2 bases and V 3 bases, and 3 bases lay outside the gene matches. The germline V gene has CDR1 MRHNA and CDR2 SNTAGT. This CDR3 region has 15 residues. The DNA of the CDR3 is TGTGCCAGCAGTGAGGGCAGGGGGCCTGGAAACACCATATATTTT. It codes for CASSEGRGPGNTIYF.

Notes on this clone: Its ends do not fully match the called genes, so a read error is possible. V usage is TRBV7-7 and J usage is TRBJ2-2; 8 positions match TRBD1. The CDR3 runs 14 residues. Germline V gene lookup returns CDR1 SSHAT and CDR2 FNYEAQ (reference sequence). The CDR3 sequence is CASRGQGNTGELFF. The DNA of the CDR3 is TGTGCTAGCAGAGGACAGGGGAACACCGGGGAGCTGTTTTTT. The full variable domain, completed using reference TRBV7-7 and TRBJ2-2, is GAGVSQSPRYKVTKRGQDVTLRCDPISSHATLYWYQQALGQGPEFLTYFNYEAQPDKSGLPSDRFSAERPEGSISTLTIQRTEQRDSAMYRCASRGQGNTGELFFGEGSRLTVL.